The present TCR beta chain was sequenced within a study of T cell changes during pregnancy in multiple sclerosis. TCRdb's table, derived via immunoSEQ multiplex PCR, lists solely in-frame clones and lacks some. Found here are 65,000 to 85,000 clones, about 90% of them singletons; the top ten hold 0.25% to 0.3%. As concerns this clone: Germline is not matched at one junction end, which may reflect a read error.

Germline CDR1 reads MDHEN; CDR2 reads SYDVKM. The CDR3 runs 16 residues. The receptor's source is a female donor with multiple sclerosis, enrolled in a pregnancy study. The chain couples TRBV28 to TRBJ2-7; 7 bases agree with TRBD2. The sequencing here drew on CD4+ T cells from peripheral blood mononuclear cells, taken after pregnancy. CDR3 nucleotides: TGTGCCAGCAGCCGAGACCGGGGAGGGCGCTCCAACGAGCAGTACTTC. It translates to CASSRDRGGRSNEQYF.